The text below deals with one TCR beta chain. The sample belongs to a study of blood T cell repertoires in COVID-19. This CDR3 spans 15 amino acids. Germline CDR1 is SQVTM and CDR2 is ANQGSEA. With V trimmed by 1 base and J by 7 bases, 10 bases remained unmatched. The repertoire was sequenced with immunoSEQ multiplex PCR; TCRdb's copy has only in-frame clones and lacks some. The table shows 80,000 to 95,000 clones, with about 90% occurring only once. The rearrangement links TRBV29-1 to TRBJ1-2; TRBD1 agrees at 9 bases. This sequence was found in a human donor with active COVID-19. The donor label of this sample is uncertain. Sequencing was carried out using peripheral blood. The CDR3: CSVEGGTGGAGGYTF. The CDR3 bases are TGCAGCGTTGAAGGCGGAACAGGGGGCGCAGGTGGCTACACCTTC.